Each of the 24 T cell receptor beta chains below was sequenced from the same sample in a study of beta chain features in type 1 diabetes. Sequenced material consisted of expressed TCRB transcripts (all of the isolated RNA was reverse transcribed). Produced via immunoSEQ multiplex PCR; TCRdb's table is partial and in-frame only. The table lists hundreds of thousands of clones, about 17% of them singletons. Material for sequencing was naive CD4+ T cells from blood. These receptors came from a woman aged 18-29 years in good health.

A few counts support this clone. CDR3 coding DNA: TGCGCCAGCAGCTGGACCGACGGGGGTTCAGGAAACACCATATATTTT. Encoded protein: CASSWTDGGSGNTIYF. The chain couples TRBV5-1 to TRBJ1-3; TRBD1 might be the D (5 bases). This CDR3 comprises 16 residues. V was shortened by 3 bases and J by 4 bases, with 17 bases between the two germline ends. CDR1 and CDR2 (germline): SGHRS, YFSETQ.

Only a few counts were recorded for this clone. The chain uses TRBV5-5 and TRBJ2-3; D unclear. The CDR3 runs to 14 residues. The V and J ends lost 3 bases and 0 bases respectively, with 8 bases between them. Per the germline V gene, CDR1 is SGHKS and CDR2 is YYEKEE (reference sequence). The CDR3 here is CASSWRQSTDTQYF. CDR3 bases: TGTGCCAGCAGCTGGCGACAAAGCACAGATACGCAGTATTTT. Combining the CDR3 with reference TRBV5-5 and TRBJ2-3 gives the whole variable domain DAGVTQSPTHLIKTRGQQVTLRCSPISGHKSVSWYQQVLGQGPQFIFQYYEKEERGRGNFPDRFSARQFPNYSSELNVNALLLGDSALYLCASSWRQSTDTQYFGPGTRLTVL.

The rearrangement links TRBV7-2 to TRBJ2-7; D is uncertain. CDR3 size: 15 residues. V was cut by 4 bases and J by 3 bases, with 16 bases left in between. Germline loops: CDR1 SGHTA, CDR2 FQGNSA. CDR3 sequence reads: CASSSDPHPVYEQYF. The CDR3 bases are TGTGCCAGCAGCTCCGATCCCCACCCGGTCTACGAGCAGTACTTC. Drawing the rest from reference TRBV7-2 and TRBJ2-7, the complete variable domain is GAGVSQSPSNKVTEKGKDVELRCDPISGHTALYWYRQSLGQGLEFLIYFQGNSAPDKSGLPSDRFSAERTGGSVSTLTIQRTQQEDSAVYLCASSSDPHPVYEQYFGPGTRLTVT.

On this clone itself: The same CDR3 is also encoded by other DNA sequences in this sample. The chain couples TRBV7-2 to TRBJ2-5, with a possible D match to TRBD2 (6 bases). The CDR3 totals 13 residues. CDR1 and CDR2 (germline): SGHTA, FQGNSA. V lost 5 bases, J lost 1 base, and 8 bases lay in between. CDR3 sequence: CASSRDFQETQYF. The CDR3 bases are TGTGCCAGCAGCCGGGACTTCCAAGAGACCCAGTACTTC.

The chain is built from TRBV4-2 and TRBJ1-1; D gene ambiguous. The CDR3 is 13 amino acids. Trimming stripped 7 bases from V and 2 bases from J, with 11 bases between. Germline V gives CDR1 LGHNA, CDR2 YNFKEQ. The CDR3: CASNKGDNTEAFF. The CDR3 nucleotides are TGTGCCAGCAACAAAGGAGATAACACTGAAGCTTTCTTT.

The CDR3 coding sequence is TGTGCCAGCAGTTTATCGAACCCCGGGGTGCTTTACTCCTACGAGCAGTACTTC. Its translation is CASSLSNPGVLYSYEQYF. The J gene is TRBJ2-7, the V gene TRBV27; tentatively, D is TRBD2 (5 bases). The CDR3 loop spans 18 amino acids. Germline assignment: CDR1 MNHEY and CDR2 SMNVEV (reference sequence). The V gene lost 0 bases and the J gene lost 0 bases, with 18 bases spanning the gap.

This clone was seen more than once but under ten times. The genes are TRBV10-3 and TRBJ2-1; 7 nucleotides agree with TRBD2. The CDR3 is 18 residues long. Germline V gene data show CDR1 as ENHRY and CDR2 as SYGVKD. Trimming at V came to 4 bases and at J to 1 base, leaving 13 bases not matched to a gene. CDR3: CAISGSSGPKKSYNEQFF. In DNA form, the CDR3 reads TGTGCCATCAGTGGTTCTAGCGGCCCTAAAAAATCCTACAATGAGCAGTTCTTC.

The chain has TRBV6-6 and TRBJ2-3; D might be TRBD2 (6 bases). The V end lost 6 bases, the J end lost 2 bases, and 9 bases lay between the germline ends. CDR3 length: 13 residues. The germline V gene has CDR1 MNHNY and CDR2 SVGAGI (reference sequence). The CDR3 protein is CASRWDFTDTQYF. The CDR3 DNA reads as TGTGCCAGCAGGTGGGACTTCACAGATACGCAGTATTTT.

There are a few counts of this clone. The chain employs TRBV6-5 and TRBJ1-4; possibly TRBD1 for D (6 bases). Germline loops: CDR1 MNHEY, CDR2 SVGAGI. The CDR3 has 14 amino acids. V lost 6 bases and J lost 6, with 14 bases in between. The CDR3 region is CASRPTGSDEKLFF. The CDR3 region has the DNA TGTGCCAGCAGACCAACAGGGAGTGATGAAAAACTGTTTTTT.

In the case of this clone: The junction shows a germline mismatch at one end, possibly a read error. CDR3: CASAASSGMVNGQFF. The CDR3 DNA sequence: TGTGCCAGCGCGGCTTCTAGCGGGATGGTTAATGGGCAGTTCTTC. The chain recombines TRBV27 with TRBJ2-1; 9 nucleotides match TRBD2. CDR1 is MNHEY, CDR2 SMNVEV, per germline (reference sequence). This CDR3 has 15 amino acids.

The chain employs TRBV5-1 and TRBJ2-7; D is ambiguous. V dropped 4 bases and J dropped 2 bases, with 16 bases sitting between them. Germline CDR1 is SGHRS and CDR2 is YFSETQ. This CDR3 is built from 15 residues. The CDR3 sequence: CASSPEPGRTYEQYF. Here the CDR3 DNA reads TGCGCCAGCAGCCCGGAACCGGGCCGAACCTACGAGCAGTACTTC. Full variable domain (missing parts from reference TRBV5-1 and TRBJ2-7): KAGVTQTPRYLIKTRGQQVTLSCSPISGHRSVSWYQQTPGQGLQFLFEYFSETQRNKGNFPGRFSGRQFSNSRSEMNVSTLELGDSALYLCASSPEPGRTYEQYFGPGTRLTVT.

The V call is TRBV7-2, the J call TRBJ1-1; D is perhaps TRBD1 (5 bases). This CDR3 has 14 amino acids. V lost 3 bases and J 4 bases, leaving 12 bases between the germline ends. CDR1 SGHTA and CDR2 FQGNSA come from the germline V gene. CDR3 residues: CASSFFRATTEAFF. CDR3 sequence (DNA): TGTGCCAGCAGCTTTTTCAGGGCGACCACTGAAGCTTTCTTT.

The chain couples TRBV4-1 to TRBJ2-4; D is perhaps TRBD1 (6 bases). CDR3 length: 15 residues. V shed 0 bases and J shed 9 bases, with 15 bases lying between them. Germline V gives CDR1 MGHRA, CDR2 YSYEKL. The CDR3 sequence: CASSQEVRGPSIQYF. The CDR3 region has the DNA TGCGCCAGCAGCCAAGAGGTCAGGGGCCCGAGCATTCAGTACTTC.

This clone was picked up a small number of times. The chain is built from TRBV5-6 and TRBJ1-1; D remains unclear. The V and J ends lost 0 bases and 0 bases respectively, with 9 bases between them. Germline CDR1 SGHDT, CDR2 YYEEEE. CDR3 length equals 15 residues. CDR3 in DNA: TGTGCCAGCAGCTTGGGCAGAGTAATGAACACTGAAGCTTTCTTT. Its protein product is CASSLGRVMNTEAFF.

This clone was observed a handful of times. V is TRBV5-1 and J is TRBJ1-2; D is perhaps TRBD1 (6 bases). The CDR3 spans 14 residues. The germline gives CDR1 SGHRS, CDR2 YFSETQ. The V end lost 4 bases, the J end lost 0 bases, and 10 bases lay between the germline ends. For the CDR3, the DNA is TGCGCCAGCAGCCCAGGGACACCTAACTATGGCTACACCTTC. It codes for CASSPGTPNYGYTF. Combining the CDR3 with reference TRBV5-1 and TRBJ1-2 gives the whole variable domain KAGVTQTPRYLIKTRGQQVTLSCSPISGHRSVSWYQQTPGQGLQFLFEYFSETQRNKGNFPGRFSGRQFSNSRSEMNVSTLELGDSALYLCASSPGTPNYGYTFGSGTRLTVV.

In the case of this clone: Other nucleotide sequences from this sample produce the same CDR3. The CDR3 loop reads CSARGGNEQYF. CDR3 bases: TGCAGTGCTAGGGGAGGGAACGAGCAGTACTTC. The chain carries TRBV20-1 and TRBJ2-7; TRBD2 agrees at 7 bases. Germline assignment: CDR1 DFQATT and CDR2 SNEGSKA (reference sequence). The ends lost 3 bases at V and 5 bases at J; junction bases unmatched: 1. The CDR3 extends over 11 amino acids.

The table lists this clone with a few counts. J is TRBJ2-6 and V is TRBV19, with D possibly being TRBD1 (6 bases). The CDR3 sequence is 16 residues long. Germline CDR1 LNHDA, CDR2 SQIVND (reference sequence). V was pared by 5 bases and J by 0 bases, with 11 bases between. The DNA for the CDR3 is TGTGCCAGTAGTGCTATGGACAGCTCTGGGGCCAACGTCCTGACTTTC. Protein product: CASSAMDSSGANVLTF.

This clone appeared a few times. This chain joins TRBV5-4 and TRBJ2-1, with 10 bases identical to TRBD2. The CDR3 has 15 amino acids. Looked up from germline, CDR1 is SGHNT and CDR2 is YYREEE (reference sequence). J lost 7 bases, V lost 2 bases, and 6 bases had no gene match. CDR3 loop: CASSLASGRINEQFF. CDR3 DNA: TGTGCCAGCAGCTTAGCTAGCGGGAGAATAAATGAGCAGTTCTTC.

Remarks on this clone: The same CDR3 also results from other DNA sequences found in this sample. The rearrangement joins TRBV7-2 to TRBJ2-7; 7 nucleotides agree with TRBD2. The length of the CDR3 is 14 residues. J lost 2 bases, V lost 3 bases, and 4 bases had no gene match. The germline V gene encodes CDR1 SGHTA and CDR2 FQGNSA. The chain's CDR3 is CASSLGGRPYEQYF. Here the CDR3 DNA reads TGTGCCAGCAGCTTGGGGGGGAGACCCTACGAGCAGTACTTC.

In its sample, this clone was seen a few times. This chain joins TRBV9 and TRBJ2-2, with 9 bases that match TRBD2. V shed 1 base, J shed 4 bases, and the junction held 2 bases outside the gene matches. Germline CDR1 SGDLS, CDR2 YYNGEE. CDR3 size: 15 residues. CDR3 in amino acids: CASSVSGLATGELFF. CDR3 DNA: TGTGCCAGCAGCGTATCGGGACTAGCCACCGGGGAGCTGTTTTTT.

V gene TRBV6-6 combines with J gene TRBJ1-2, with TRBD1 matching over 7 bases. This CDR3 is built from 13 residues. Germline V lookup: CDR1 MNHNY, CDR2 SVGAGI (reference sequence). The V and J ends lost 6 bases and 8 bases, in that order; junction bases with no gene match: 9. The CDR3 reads CASSSRQGEGYTF. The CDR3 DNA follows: TGTGCCAGCAGCAGTCGTCAGGGGGAAGGCTACACCTTC.

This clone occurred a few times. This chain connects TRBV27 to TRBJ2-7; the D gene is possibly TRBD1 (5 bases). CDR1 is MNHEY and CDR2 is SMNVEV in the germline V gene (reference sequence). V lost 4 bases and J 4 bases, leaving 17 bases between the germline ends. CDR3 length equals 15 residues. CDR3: CASSYRGGPTYEQYF. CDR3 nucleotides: TGTGCCAGCAGTTATAGGGGCGGCCCTACTTACGAGCAGTACTTC.

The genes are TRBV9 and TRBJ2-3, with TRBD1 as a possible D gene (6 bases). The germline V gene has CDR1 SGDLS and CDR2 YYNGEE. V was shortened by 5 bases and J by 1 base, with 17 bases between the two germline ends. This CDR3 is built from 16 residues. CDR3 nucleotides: TGTGCCAGCAGTCACTCACAGGGAGCGGGCACAGATACGCAGTATTTT. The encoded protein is CASSHSQGAGTDTQYF.

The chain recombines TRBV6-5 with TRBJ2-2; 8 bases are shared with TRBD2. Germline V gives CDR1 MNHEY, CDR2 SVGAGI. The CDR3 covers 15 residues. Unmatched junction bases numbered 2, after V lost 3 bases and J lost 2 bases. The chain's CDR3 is CASSYAGGNTGELFF. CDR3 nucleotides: TGTGCCAGCAGTTATGCGGGAGGTAACACCGGGGAGCTGTTTTTT.